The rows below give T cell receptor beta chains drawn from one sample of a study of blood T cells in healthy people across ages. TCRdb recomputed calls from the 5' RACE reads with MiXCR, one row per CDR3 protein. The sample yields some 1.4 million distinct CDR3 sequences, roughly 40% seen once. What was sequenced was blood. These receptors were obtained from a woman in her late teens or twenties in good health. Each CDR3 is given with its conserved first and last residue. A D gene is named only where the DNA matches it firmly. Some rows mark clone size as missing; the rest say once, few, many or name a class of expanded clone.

CASSVVETGGTQYF,TGTGCCAGCAGCGTAGTTGAAACCGGTGGAACGCAGTATTTT,14,.,.,TRBV9,TRBJ2-3
CASSLGTSGRLLGDTQYF,TGTGCCAGCAGCTTAGGGACTAGCGGGAGGCTTTTAGGGGATACGCAGTATTTT,18,TRBD2,few,TRBV7-2,TRBJ2-3
CASSVGVEGVQYF,TGTGCCAGCAGCGTAGGAGTAGAGGGGGTGCAGTACTTC,13,.,few,TRBV9,TRBJ2-7
CASTTGDEQFF,TGTGCCAGCACTACGGGGGATGAGCAGTTCTTC,11,.,few,TRBV5-5,TRBJ2-1
CASSRGGQIYQPQHF,TGTGCCAGCAGCCGGGGAGGGCAGATCTATCAGCCCCAGCATTTT,15,.,.,TRBV5-6,TRBJ1-5
CASSELAGGSYNEQYF,TGTGCCAGCAGTGAACTAGCGGGGGGCTCCTACAATGAGCAGTACTTC,16,TRBD2,.,TRBV6-1,TRBJ2-7
CSVPAGTYEQYF,TGCAGTGTCCCGGCCGGTACCTACGAGCAGTACTTC,12,.,few,TRBV20-1,TRBJ2-7
CASSAPTGTAGYF,TGTGCCAGCAGTGCGCCTACCGGGACTGCCGGGTATTTT,13,.,.,TRBV2,TRBJ2-3
CAISVSGTGVYEQYF,TGTGCCATCAGTGTATCCGGGACAGGAGTCTACGAGCAGTACTTC,15,TRBD1,.,TRBV10-3,TRBJ2-7
CASSYSDRVPSYEQYF,TGTGCCAGCAGTTACTCAGACAGGGTACCATCCTACGAGCAGTACTTC,16,TRBD1,.,TRBV6-5,TRBJ2-7
CSASSGPRKVTF,TGCAGTGCCAGCAGCGGGCCCAGGAAAGTCACCTTC,12,.,.,TRBV20-1,TRBJ1-2
CASSYGRIYEQYF,TGTGCCAGCAGTTACGGGAGGATATACGAGCAGTACTTC,13,.,.,TRBV6-5,TRBJ2-7
CASRPAGGSSNTGELFF,TGTGCCAGCAGACCAGCGGGGGGGAGTTCGAACACCGGGGAGCTGTTTTTT,17,TRBD2,.,TRBV6-1,TRBJ2-2
CASSLQGALYGYTF,TGTGCCAGCAGTTTACAGGGGGCTCTCTATGGCTACACCTTC,14,TRBD1,.,TRBV12-3/TRBV12-4,TRBJ1-2
CASSLSSPRAGERYEQYF,TGTGCCAGCAGTTTATCCTCCCCTCGAGCGGGAGAACGTTACGAGCAGTACTTC,18,TRBD2,few,TRBV27,TRBJ2-7
CASSLQLGLGGPGELFF,TGTGCCAGCAGCCTTCAGCTGGGACTAGGAGGTCCCGGGGAGCTGTTTTTT,17,TRBD2,.,TRBV3-1,TRBJ2-2